The 18 T cell receptor beta chains listed next were all sequenced from one sample in a study of CD8 T cells in Susac syndrome. A quantity of roughly 0.5 to 1 ug RNA underwent reverse transcription using random hexamers. MiXCR was run by TCRdb on the immunoSEQ multiplex PCR reads, yielding one entry per CDR3 protein. The data show 100,000 to 150,000 distinct CDR3 sequences, 75% to 90% seen once. Sequencing was done on a sample of CD8+ T cells from PBMCs. Receptors originate from a human donor with multiple sclerosis.

The chain is built from TRBV4-1 and TRBJ1-5, with D possibly matching TRBD1 (5 bases). Trimming pared 0 bases from V and 4 bases from J, leaving 10 bases between. This CDR3 is built from 15 residues. Looked up from germline, CDR1 is MGHRA and CDR2 is YSYEKL. The CDR3 loop is CASSQDAGGNQPQHF. CDR3 sequence (DNA): TGCGCCAGCAGCCAAGACGCCGGGGGGAATCAGCCCCAGCATTTT.

Only one count was recorded for this clonotype. The chain recombines TRBV4-3 with TRBJ2-2, with TRBD2 matching over 10 bases. Unmatched junction bases numbered 4, after V lost 1 base and J lost 2 bases. The length of the CDR3 is 17 residues. Looked up from germline, CDR1 is LGHNA and CDR2 is YSLEER. The CDR3 is CASSQGLAGVNTGELFF. CDR3 DNA: TGCGCCAGCAGCCAAGGTCTAGCGGGAGTTAACACCGGGGAGCTGTTTTTT.

The V call is TRBV9, the J call TRBJ2-1; D gene uncertain. The CDR3 loop spans 16 amino acids. V lost 4 bases and J 0 bases, leaving 14 bases between the germline ends. Germline lookup yields CDR1 SGDLS and CDR2 YYNGEE. This CDR3 is CASSPIQGSSYNEQFF. The CDR3 DNA reads TGTGCCAGCAGCCCTATACAAGGAAGCTCCTACAATGAGCAGTTCTTC.

V and J are TRBV28 and TRBJ1-6; D call uncertain. V was cut by 7 bases and J by 7 bases, with 8 bases left in between. Germline assignment: CDR1 MDHEN and CDR2 SYDVKM. The CDR3 covers 12 residues. CDR3 sequence (DNA): TGTGCCAGCAATGGGAGGAATTCACCCCTCCACTTT. Its protein product is CASNGRNSPLHF.

The chain employs TRBV4-2 and TRBJ1-1; TRBD1 might be the D (5 bases). CDR3 length: 14 residues. Trimming pared 6 bases from V and 1 base from J, leaving 12 bases between. CDR1 LGHNA and CDR2 YNFKEQ come from the germline V gene. This CDR3 is CASRMGRRNTEAFF. In DNA, the CDR3 is TGTGCCAGCAGAATGGGACGGAGGAACACTGAAGCTTTCTTT.

V gene TRBV3-1 combines with J gene TRBJ1-1; D remains unclear. The CDR3 contains 17 residues. From germline, CDR1 is LGHDT and CDR2 YNNKEL (reference sequence). The V end lost 0 bases, the J end lost 2 bases, and 16 bases lay between the germline ends. CDR3: CASSQDMQANPNTEAFF. In DNA form, the CDR3 reads TGTGCCAGCAGCCAAGATATGCAGGCCAATCCAAACACTGAAGCTTTCTTT.

The chain uses TRBV5-6 and TRBJ2-1; D might be TRBD1 (6 bases). Germline CDR1 is SGHDT and CDR2 is YYEEEE. The CDR3 length is 13 residues. V was trimmed by 2 bases and J by 7 bases, leaving 10 bases between them. The CDR3 region is CASSFRGGNEQFF. The CDR3 bases are TGTGCCAGCAGCTTCAGGGGCGGAAATGAGCAGTTCTTC.

J is TRBJ2-3 and V is TRBV7-2, with a possible D match to TRBD2 (6 bases). The germline V and J ends were trimmed by 3 bases and 0 bases, with 19 bases remaining between them. The germline V gene encodes CDR1 SGHTA and CDR2 FQGNSA. The CDR3 loop spans 18 amino acids. The CDR3 coding sequence is TGTGCCAGCAGCTTCAAGTCGGGACTTCGGTCGAGCACAGATACGCAGTATTTT. Its translation: CASSFKSGLRSSTDTQYF. Full variable domain (outside the CDR3, taken from reference TRBV7-2 and TRBJ2-3): GAGVSQSPSNKVTEKGKDVELRCDPISGHTALYWYRQSLGQGLEFLIYFQGNSAPDKSGLPSDRFSAERTGGSVSTLTIQRTQQEDSAVYLCASSFKSGLRSSTDTQYFGPGTRLTVL.

This clonotype was seen a few times. V gene TRBV24-1 combines with J gene TRBJ2-6; D may be TRBD2 (5 bases). V shed 6 bases and J shed 4 bases, with 15 bases lying between them. This CDR3 contains 16 residues. Looked up from germline, CDR1 is KGHDR and CDR2 is SFDVKD. The CDR3 DNA sequence: TGTGCCACCAGTAACTCTCCCGGGGAGGGGGCCAACGTCCTGACTTTC. Its protein is CATSNSPGEGANVLTF.

The chain combines TRBV21-1 with TRBJ1-5. TRBV21-1 counts as a pseudogene. The CDR3 is made up of 17 amino acids. The CDR3 region is CASSKVRRDPGNQPQHF. The CDR3 coding sequence is TGTGCCAGCAGCAAAGTAAGGAGGGACCCCGGCAATCAGCCCCAGCATTTT.

This sequence joins TRBV19 and TRBJ2-7; D unclear. The V and J ends lost 10 bases and 2 bases respectively, with 15 bases between them. CDR1 is LNHDA, CDR2 SQIVND, per germline (reference sequence). The CDR3 runs 13 residues. The CDR3 reads CATSPGYAYEQYF. CDR3 nucleotide sequence: TGTGCCACCTCGCCCGGGTATGCCTACGAGCAGTACTTC.

The V call is TRBV5-1, the J call TRBJ1-1; no clear D. The CDR3 consists of 16 residues. The germline V and J ends were trimmed by 0 bases and 0 bases, with 12 bases remaining between them. Germline CDR1 reads SGHRS; CDR2 reads YFSETQ. The CDR3: CASSLDEGGLNTEAFF. The CDR3 DNA reads as TGCGCCAGCAGCTTGGATGAGGGTGGTTTGAACACTGAAGCTTTCTTT.

The CDR3 DNA follows: TGTGCCAGCAGCGGGACAGGGGAGATGAACACTGAAGCTTTCTTT. Translated: CASSGTGEMNTEAFF. The V and J genes are TRBV9 and TRBJ1-1; TRBD1 aligns across 9 bases. Unmatched junction bases numbered 3, after V lost 3 bases and J lost 0 bases. Germline V gene data show CDR1 as SGDLS and CDR2 as YYNGEE. This CDR3 is 15 amino acids long.

The genes are TRBV2 and TRBJ2-3; D uncertain. V was shortened by 2 bases and J by 4 bases, with 13 bases between the two germline ends. CDR1 and CDR2 from the germline V gene are SNHLY and FYNNEI. The CDR3 is 15 residues long. The CDR3 reads CASSESLGSPDTQYF. CDR3 DNA sequence: TGTGCCAGCAGTGAATCTCTGGGTTCCCCAGATACGCAGTATTTT.

This chain joins TRBV27 and TRBJ2-2, with 12 nucleotides matching TRBD1. V trimming: 5 bases; J trimming: 7 bases; junction bases outside the gene matches: 11. Germline assignment: CDR1 MNHEY and CDR2 SMNVEV (reference sequence). This CDR3 has 17 amino acids. The CDR3: CASSLVPGTGGNGELFF. The CDR3 nucleotides read TGTGCCAGCAGTCTTGTGCCCGGGACAGGGGGCAACGGGGAGCTGTTTTTT.

The J gene is TRBJ2-5, the V gene TRBV27, with 7 nucleotides matching TRBD2. Unmatched junction bases numbered 8, after V lost 5 bases and J lost 5 bases. Germline CDR1 MNHEY, CDR2 SMNVEV (reference sequence). The CDR3 sequence is 14 residues long. Here the CDR3 DNA reads TGTGCCAGCAGTCTTTGGGCCGGGGGGGAGACCCAGTACTTC. Its protein is CASSLWAGGETQYF.

Only a few counts were recorded for this clonotype. This rearrangement joins TRBV19 to TRBJ2-7; 7 bases are shared with TRBD2. This CDR3 contains 15 residues. Germline CDR1 is LNHDA and CDR2 is SQIVND (reference sequence). V lost 6 bases and J lost 1; bases outside the gene matches: 9. CDR3 amino acids: CASSPSGGGSYEQYF. The CDR3 nucleotides are TGTGCCAGTAGCCCTAGCGGTGGTGGATCCTACGAGCAGTACTTC.

The table lists this clonotype with a few counts. The V gene is TRBV6-6, the J gene TRBJ1-4, with D unresolved. CDR3 size: 15 residues. Between the trimmed V and J ends, which lost 9 bases and 6 bases, there was a span of 20 bases. Germline CDR1 MNHNY, CDR2 SVGAGI (reference sequence). The CDR3 sequence is CARGGVRSDDEKLFF. The CDR3 DNA reads as TGTGCCAGGGGAGGAGTTCGTTCTGACGATGAAAAACTGTTTTTT.